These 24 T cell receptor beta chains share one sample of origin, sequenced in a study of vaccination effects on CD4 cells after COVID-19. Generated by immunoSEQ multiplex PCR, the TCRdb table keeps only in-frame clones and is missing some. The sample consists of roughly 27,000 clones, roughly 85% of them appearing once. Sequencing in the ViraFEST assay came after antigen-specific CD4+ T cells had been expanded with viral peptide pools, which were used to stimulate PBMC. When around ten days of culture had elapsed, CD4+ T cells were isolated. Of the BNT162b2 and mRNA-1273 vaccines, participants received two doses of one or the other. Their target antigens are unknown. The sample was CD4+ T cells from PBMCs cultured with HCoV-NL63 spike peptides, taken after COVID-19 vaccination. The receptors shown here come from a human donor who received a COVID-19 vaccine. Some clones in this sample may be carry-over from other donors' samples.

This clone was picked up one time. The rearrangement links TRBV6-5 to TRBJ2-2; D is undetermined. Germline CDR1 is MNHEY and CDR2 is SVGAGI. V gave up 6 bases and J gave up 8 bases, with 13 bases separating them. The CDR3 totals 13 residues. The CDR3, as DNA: TGTGCCAGCAGCCCCAGCCTGCCAGGGGAGCTGTTTTTT. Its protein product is CASSPSLPGELFF.

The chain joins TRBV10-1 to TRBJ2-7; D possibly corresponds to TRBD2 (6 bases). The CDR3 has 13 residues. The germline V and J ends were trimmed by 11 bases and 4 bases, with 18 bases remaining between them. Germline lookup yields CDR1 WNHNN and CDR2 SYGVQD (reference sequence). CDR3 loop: CAGGYPQGYEQYV. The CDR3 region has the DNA TGCGCCGGGGGGTACCCTCAGGGTTACGAGCAGTACGTC.

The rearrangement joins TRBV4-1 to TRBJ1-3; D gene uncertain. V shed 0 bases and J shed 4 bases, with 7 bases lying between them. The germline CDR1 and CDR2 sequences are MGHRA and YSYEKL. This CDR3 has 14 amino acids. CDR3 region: CASSQDRVGNTIYF. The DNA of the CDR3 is TGCGCCAGCAGCCAAGATCGTGTCGGAAACACCATATATTTT.

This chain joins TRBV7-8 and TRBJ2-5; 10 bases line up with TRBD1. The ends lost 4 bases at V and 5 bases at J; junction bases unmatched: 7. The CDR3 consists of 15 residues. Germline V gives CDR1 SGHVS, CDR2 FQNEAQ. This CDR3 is CASSSRQGARETQYF. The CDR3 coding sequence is TGTGCCAGCAGCTCAAGACAGGGGGCTAGGGAGACCCAGTACTTC.

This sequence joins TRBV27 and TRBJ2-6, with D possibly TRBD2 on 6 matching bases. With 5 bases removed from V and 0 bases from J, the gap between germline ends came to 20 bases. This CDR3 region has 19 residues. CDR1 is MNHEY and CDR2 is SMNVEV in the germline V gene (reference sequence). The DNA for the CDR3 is TGTGCCAGCAGTCCATTCGCGGCGGGGTTAAGCTCTGGGGCCAACGTCCTGACTTTC. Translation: CASSPFAAGLSSGANVLTF.

CDR3 residues: CASRRDSQETQYF. The CDR3 DNA follows: TGCGCCAGCAGGAGGGACAGCCAAGAGACCCAGTACTTC. This chain connects TRBV10-1 to TRBJ2-5; 7 bases agree with TRBD1. The length of the CDR3 is 13 residues. The V gene end was trimmed by 6 bases and the J gene end by 1 base; junction bases not matched to a gene: 2. The germline CDR1 and CDR2 sequences are WNHNN and SYGVQD (reference sequence).

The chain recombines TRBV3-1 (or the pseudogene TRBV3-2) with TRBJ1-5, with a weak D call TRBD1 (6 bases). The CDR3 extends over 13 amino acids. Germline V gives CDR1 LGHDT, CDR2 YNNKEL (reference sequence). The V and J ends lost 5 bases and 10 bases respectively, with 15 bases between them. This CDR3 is CASSSSQGRPQHF. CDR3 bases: TGTGCCAGCAGCTCTTCACAGGGAAGACCCCAGCATTTT.

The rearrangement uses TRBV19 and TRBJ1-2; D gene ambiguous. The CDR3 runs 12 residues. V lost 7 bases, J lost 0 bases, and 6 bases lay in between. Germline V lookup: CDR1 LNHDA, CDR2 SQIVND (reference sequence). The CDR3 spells CASKVSNYGYTF. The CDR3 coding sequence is TGTGCCAGTAAGGTTTCTAACTATGGCTACACCTTC.

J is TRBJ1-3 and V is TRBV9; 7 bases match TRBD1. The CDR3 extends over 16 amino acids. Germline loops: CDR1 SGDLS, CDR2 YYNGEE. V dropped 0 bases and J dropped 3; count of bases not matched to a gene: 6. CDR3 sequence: CASSVDGTVVGNTIYF. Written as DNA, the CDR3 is TGTGCCAGCAGCGTAGATGGGACAGTCGTTGGAAACACCATATATTTT.

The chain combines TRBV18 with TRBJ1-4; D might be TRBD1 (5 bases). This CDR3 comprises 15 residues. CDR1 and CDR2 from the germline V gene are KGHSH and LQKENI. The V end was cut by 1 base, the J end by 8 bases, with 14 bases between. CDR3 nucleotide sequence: TGTGCCAGCTCACCACTCGGGGGAACATACGAAAAACTGTTTTTT. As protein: CASSPLGGTYEKLFF.

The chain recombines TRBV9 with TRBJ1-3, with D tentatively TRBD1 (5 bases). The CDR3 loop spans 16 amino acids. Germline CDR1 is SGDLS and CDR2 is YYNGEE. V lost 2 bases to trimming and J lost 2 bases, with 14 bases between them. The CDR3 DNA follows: TGTGCCAGCAGCGTGGCCGGGTCAGGGACTGGAAACACCATATATTTT. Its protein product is CASSVAGSGTGNTIYF.

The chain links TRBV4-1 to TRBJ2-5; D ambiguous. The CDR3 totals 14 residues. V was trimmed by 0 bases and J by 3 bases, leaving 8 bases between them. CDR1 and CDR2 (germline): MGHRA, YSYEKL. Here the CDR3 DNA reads TGCGCCAGCAGCCAAGATATTTCGGAAGAGACCCAGTACTTC. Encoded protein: CASSQDISEETQYF.

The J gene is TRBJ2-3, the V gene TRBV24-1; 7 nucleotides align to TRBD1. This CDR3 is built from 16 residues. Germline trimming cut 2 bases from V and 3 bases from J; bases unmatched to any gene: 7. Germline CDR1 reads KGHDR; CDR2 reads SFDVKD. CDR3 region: CATSDSGGQFTDTQYF. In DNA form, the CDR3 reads TGTGCCACCAGTGATTCAGGGGGTCAGTTTACAGATACGCAGTATTTT.

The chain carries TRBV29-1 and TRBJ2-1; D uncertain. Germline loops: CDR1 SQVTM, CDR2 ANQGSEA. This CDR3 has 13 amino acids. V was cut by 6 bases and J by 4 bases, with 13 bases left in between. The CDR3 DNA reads TGCAGCGTGGCGATCACAGTTTACAATGAGCAGTTCTTC. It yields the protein CSVAITVYNEQFF.

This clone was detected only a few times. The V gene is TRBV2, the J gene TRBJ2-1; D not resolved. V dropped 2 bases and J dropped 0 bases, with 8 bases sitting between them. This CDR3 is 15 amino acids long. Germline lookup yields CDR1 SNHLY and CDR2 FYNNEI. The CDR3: CASSERRSSYNEQFF. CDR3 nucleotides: TGTGCCAGCAGTGAACGACGGAGCTCCTACAATGAGCAGTTCTTC.

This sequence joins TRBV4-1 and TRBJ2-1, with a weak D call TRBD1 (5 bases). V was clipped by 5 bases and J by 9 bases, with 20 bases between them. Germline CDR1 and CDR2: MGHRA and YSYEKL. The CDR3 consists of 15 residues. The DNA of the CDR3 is TGCGCCAGCAGCGCAGGAGACAGCCCCCGAGGTGAGCAGTTCTTC. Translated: CASSAGDSPRGEQFF.

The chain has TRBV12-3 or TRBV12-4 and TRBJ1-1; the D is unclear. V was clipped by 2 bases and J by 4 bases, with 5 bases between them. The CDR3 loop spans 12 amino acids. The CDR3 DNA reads TGTGCCAGCAGTTTACGGGCCACTGAAGCTTTCTTT. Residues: CASSLRATEAFF.

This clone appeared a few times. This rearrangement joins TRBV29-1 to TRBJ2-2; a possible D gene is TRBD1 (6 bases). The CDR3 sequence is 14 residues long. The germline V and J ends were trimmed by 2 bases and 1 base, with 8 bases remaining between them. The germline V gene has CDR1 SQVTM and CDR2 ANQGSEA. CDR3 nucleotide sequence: TGCAGCGTTGAAAAAGGGGGGAACACCGGGGAGCTGTTTTTT. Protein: CSVEKGGNTGELFF.

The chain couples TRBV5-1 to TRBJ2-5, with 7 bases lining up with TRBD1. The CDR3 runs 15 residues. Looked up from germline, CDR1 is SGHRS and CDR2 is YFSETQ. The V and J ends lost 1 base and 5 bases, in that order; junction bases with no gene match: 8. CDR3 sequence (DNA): TGCGCCAGCAGCTTGTACGGGACAGAGGCGGAGACCCAGTACTTC. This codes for CASSLYGTEAETQYF. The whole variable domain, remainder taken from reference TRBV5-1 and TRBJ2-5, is KAGVTQTPRYLIKTRGQQVTLSCSPISGHRSVSWYQQTPGQGLQFLFEYFSETQRNKGNFPGRFSGRQFSNSRSEMNVSTLELGDSALYLCASSLYGTEAETQYFGPGTRLLVL.

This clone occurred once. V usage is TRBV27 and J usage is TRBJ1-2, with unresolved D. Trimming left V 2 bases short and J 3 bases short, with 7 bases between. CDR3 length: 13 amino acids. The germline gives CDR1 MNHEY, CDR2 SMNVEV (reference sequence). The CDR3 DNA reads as TGTGCCAGCAGTTTAAATATGGACTATGGCTACACCTTC. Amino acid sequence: CASSLNMDYGYTF.

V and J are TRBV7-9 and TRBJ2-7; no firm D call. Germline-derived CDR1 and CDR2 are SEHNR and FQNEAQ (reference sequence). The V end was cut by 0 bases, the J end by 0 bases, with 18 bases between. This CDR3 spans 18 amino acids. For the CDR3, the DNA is TGTGCCAGCAGCTTAGCTACCCCAACCGATAAAAGCTCCTACGAGCAGTACGTC. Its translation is CASSLATPTDKSSYEQYV.

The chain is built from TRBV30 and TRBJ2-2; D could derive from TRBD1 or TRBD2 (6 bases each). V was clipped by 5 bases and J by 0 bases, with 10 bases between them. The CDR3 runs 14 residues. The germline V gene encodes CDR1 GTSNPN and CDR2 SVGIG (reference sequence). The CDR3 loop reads CAWGGHSNTGELFF. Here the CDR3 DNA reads TGTGCCTGGGGGGGGCATTCGAACACCGGGGAGCTGTTTTTT.

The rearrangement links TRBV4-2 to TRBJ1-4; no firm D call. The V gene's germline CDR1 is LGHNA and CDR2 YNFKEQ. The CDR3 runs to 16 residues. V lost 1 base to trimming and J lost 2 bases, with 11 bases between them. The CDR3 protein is CASSQAFGRTNEKLFF. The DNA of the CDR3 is TGTGCCAGCAGCCAAGCCTTTGGGCGGACTAATGAAAAACTGTTTTTT.

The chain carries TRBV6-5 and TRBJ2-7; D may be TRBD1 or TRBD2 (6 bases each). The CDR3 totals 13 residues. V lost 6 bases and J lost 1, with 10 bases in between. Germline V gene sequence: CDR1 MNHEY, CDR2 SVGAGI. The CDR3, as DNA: TGTGCCAGCAGGCGGGACAATTCCTACGAGCAGTACGTC. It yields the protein CASRRDNSYEQYV.